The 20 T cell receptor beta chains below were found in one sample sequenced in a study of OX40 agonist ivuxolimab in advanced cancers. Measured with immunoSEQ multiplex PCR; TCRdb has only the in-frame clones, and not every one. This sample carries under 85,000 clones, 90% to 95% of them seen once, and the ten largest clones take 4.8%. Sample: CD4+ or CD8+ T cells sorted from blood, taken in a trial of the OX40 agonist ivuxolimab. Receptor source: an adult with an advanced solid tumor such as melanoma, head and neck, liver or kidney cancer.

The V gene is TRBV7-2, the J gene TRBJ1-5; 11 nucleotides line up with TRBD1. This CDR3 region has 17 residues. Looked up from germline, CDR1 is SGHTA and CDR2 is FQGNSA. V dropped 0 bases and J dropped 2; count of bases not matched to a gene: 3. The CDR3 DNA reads TGTGCCAGCAGCTTAGCCCCGGGACAGGGGGGCAATCAGCCCCAGCATTTT. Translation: CASSLAPGQGGNQPQHF. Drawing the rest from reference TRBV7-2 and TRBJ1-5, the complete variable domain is GAGVSQSPSNKVTEKGKDVELRCDPISGHTALYWYRQSLGQGLEFLIYFQGNSAPDKSGLPSDRFSAERTGGSVSTLTIQRTQQEDSAVYLCASSLAPGQGGNQPQHFGDGTRLSIL.

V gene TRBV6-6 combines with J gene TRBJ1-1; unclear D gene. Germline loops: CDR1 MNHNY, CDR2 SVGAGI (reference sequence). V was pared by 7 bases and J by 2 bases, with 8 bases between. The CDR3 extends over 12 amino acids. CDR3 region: CASITQNTEAFF. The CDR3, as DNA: TGTGCCAGCATAACGCAAAACACTGAAGCTTTCTTT.

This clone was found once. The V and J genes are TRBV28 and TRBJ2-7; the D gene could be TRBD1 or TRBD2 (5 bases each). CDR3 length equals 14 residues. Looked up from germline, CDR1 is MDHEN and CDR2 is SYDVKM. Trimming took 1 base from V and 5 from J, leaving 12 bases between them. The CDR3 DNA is TGTGCCAGCAGTTTATCCCACGGGACCAACGAGCAGTACTTC. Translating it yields CASSLSHGTNEQYF.

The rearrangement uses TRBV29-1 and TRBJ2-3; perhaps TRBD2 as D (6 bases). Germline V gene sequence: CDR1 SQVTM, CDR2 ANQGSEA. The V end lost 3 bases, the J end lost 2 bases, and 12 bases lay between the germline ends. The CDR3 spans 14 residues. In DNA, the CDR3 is TGCAGCGTTGAGCGCGGGGCCTACACAGATACGCAGTATTTT. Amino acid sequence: CSVERGAYTDTQYF.

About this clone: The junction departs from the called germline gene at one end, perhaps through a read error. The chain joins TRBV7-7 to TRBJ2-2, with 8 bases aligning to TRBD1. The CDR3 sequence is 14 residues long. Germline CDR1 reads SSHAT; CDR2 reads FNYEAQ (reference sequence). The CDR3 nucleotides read TGTGCTAGCAGCCCGGGACAGGCCACCGGGGAGCTGTTTTTT. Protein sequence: CASSPGQATGELFF.

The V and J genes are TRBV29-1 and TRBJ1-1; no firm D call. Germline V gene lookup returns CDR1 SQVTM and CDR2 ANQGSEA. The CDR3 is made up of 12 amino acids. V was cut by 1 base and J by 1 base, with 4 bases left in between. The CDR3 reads CSVEGANTEAFF. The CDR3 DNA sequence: TGCAGCGTTGAAGGGGCGAACACTGAAGCTTTCTTT.

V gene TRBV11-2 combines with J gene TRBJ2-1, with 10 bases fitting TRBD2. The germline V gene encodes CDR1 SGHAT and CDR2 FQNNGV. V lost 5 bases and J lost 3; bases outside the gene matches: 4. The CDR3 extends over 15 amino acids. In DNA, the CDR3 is TGTGCCAGCAGCCGTACTAGCGGGATCTACAATGAGCAGTTCTTC. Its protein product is CASSRTSGIYNEQFF.

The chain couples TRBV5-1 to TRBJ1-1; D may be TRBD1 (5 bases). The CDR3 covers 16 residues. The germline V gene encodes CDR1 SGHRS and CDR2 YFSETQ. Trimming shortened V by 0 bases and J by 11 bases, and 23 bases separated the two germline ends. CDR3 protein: CASSLELLQRGLRAFF. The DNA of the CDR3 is TGCGCCAGCAGCTTGGAATTACTACAGAGGGGACTTCGGGCTTTCTTT.

CDR3 nucleotide sequence: TGTGCCAGTAGGGAGCTAGCGGGAGGGCGCCGAGCCAAAAACATTCAGTACTTC. This sequence encodes CASRELAGGRRAKNIQYF. The rearrangement links TRBV19 to TRBJ2-4, with 12 bases identical to TRBD2. The CDR3 extends over 18 amino acids. With 6 bases clipped from V and 0 bases from J, the junction kept 9 bases outside the gene matches. Per the germline V gene, CDR1 is LNHDA and CDR2 is SQIVND (reference sequence).

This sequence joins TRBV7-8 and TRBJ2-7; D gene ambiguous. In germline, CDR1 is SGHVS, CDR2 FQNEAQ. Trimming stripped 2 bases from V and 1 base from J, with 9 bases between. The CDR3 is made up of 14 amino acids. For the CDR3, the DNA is TGTGCCAGCAGCTTAAATAGCAGGTCCTACGAGCAGTACTTC. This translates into CASSLNSRSYEQYF.

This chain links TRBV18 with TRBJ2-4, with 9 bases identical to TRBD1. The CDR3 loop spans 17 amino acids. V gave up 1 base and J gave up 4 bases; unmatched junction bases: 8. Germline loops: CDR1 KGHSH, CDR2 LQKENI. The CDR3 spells CASSPLTGGLGKNIQYF. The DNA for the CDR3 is TGTGCCAGCTCACCACTTACAGGGGGCTTGGGTAAAAACATTCAGTACTTC.

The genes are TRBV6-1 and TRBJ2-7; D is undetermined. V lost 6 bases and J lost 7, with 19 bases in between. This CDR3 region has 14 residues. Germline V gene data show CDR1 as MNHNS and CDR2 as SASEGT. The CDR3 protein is CASRVSGPSAEQYF. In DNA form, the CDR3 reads TGTGCCAGCAGGGTCTCCGGGCCCTCTGCAGAGCAGTACTTC.

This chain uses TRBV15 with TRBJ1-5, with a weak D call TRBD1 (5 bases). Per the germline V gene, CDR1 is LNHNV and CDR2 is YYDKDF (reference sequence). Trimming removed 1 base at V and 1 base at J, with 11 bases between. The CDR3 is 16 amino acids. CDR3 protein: CATSRGSRESNQPQHF. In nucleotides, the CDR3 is TGTGCCACCAGCAGAGGCAGCAGGGAGAGCAATCAGCCCCAGCATTTT.

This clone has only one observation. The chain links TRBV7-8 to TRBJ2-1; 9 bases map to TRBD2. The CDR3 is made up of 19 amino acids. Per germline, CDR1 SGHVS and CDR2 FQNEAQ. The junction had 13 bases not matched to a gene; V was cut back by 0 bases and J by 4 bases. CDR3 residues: CASSLAWGSGSGRYNEQFF. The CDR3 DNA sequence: TGTGCCAGCAGCTTAGCGTGGGGTAGCGGGAGCGGAAGGTACAATGAGCAGTTCTTC.

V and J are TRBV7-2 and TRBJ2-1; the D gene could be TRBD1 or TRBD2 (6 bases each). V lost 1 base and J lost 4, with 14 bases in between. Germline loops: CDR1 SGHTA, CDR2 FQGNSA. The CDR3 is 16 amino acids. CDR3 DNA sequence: TGTGCCAGCAGCTTAGGGTCTGAAGGGGGGTACAATGAGCAGTTCTTC. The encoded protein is CASSLGSEGGYNEQFF.

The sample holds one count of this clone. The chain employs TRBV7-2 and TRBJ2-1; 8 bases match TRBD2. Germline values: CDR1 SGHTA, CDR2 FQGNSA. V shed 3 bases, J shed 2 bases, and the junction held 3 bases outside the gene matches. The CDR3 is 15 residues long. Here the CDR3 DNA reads TGTGCCAGCAGCTTGGTAGCGGGGCCCTACAATGAGCAGTTCTTC. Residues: CASSLVAGPYNEQFF.

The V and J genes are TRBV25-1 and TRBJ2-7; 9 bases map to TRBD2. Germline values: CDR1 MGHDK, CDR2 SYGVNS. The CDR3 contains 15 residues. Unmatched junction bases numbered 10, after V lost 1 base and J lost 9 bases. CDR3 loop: CASSESRAAGGAQYF. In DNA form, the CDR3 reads TGTGCCAGCAGTGAATCCCGGGCAGCGGGAGGTGCGCAGTACTTC.

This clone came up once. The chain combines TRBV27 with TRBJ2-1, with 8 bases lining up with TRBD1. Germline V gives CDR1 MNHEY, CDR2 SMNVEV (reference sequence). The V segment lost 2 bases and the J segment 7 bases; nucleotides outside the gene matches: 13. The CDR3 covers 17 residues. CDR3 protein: CASSLKGRAGGSNEQFF. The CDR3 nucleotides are TGTGCCAGCAGTTTAAAGGGCAGGGCAGGGGGCTCGAATGAGCAGTTCTTC.

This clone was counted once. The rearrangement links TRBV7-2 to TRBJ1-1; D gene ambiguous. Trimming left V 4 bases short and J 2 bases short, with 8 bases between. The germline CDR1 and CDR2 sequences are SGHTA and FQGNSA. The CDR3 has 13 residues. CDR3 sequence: CASSYDTNTEAFF. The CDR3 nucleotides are TGTGCCAGCAGCTACGACACCAACACTGAAGCTTTCTTT.

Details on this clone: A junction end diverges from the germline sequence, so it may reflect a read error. As DNA, the CDR3 is TGTGCCAGCAGGGACCCAGGCACTGATACGCAGTATTTT. Its protein product is CASRDPGTDTQYF. This sequence joins TRBV6-5 and TRBJ2-3; D not resolved. Looked up from germline, CDR1 is MNHEY and CDR2 is SVGAGI. The CDR3 sequence is 13 residues long.